The clone carrying this TCR beta chain was seen at least ten times. This sample was taken from a study of CD8 T cells in ankylosing spondylitis. V shed 3 bases and J 2 bases; nucleotides not matched to a gene: 4. The germline V gene has CDR1 WSHSY and CDR2 SAAADI. The CDR3 is made up of 15 amino acids. MiXCR was run by TCRdb on the 5' RACE reads, yielding one entry per CDR3 protein. The data contain 220,000 or so distinct CDR3 sequences, roughly 10% of them singletons. The TCR was taken from a male donor with ankylosing spondylitis or in good health (not recorded which). The V and J genes are TRBV10-2 and TRBJ1-3, with TRBD1 identical over 7 bases. The sample consisted of blood, either unsorted or a sorted T cell fraction (not recorded which). CDR3 DNA: TGCGCCAGCAGTGAACTTACAGGGGCTGGAAACACCATATATTTT. It encodes CASSELTGAGNTIYF.